Listed here are 11 T cell receptor beta chains from one sample, sequenced in a study of control samples from healthy donors and cancer patients. Method: immunoSEQ multiplex PCR; TCRdb's copy keeps in-frame clones and lacks some. The sample lists roughly 86,000 clones, over 85% occurring once. Sequencing input: blood. These receptor sequences come from a woman younger than 45 in good health.

The chain combines TRBV24-1 with TRBJ1-2, with D hard to call. The CDR3 length is 11 residues. The V gene's germline CDR1 is KGHDR and CDR2 SFDVKD. Trimming left V 4 bases short and J 8 bases short, with 7 bases between. CDR3 loop: CATSDNGGYTF. In DNA form, the CDR3 reads TGTGCCACCAGTGACAACGGGGGCTACACCTTC.

The genes are TRBV5-1 and TRBJ1-3; D is uncertain. This CDR3 comprises 14 residues. Per the germline V gene, CDR1 is SGHRS and CDR2 is YFSETQ. Trimming removed 0 bases at V and 2 bases at J, with 6 bases between. The CDR3 here is CASSLDGPGNTIYF. The CDR3 DNA reads TGCGCCAGCAGCTTGGACGGACCTGGAAACACCATATATTTT.

The table lists this clone with a few counts. This chain connects TRBV6-5 to TRBJ2-7; tentatively, D is TRBD2 (5 bases). V was shortened by 7 bases and J by 2 bases, with 12 bases between the two germline ends. Germline CDR1 is MNHEY and CDR2 is SVGAGI. This CDR3 spans 13 amino acids. The CDR3 DNA follows: TGTGCCAGCACCTTAGTCGGGACCTACGAGCAGTACTTC. Translating it yields CASTLVGTYEQYF.

This CDR3 reads CASSSQGARGNTEAFF. The DNA for the CDR3 is TGTGCCAGCAGTTCGCAGGGGGCGAGGGGGAACACTGAAGCTTTCTTT. V gene TRBV28 combines with J gene TRBJ1-1; 8 positions agree with TRBD1. This CDR3 spans 16 amino acids. Germline V CDR1 and CDR2: MDHEN, SYDVKM. After removal of 4 bases from V and 1 base from J, the junction contained 8 bases not matched to a gene.

The chain links TRBV5-1 to TRBJ2-2; 8 bases fit TRBD2. The V segment lost 3 bases and the J segment 5 bases; nucleotides outside the gene matches: 6. The CDR3 totals 15 residues. Germline V gene lookup returns CDR1 SGHRS and CDR2 YFSETQ. CDR3 in amino acids: CASSSGGPGTGELFF. CDR3 sequence (DNA): TGCGCCAGCAGCTCGGGGGGGCCGGGGACCGGGGAGCTGTTTTTT. Filled out from reference TRBV5-1 and TRBJ2-2, the complete variable domain reads KAGVTQTPRYLIKTRGQQVTLSCSPISGHRSVSWYQQTPGQGLQFLFEYFSETQRNKGNFPGRFSGRQFSNSRSEMNVSTLELGDSALYLCASSSGGPGTGELFFGEGSRLTVL.

J is TRBJ1-5 and V is TRBV24-1; unclear D gene. The CDR3 spans 11 residues. Germline-derived CDR1 and CDR2 are KGHDR and SFDVKD. The V end lost 9 bases, the J end lost 7 bases, and 9 bases lay between the germline ends. The CDR3: CATGLNQPQHF. DNA for the CDR3: TGTGCCACCGGCCTAAACCAGCCCCAGCATTTT.

The chain carries TRBV9 and TRBJ1-1; weak D call: TRBD1 (6 bases). Germline V lookup: CDR1 SGDLS, CDR2 YYNGEE. CDR3 length equals 14 residues. Trimming shortened V by 4 bases and J by 4 bases, and 14 bases separated the two germline ends. The CDR3 DNA reads TGTGCCAGCAGCCCGAACAGGGTTCCCACTGAAGCTTTCTTT. Translating gives CASSPNRVPTEAFF.

The chain links TRBV18 to TRBJ1-4, with a tentative D call TRBD1 (5 bases). From germline, CDR1 is KGHSH and CDR2 LQKENI. The CDR3 runs to 14 residues. Trimming removed 1 base at V and 3 bases at J, with 6 bases between. The CDR3 loop reads CASSPQGPNEKLFF. The CDR3 region has the DNA TGTGCCAGCTCACCACAGGGACCTAATGAAAAACTGTTTTTT. Combining the CDR3 with reference TRBV18 and TRBJ1-4 gives the whole variable domain NAGVMQNPRHLVRRRGQEARLRCSPMKGHSHVYWYRQLPEEGLKFMVYLQKENIIDESGMPKERFSAEFPKEGPSILRIQQVVRGDSAAYFCASSPQGPNEKLFFGSGTQLSVL.

V and J are TRBV4-1 and TRBJ1-5; TRBD1 matches 10 bases. After removal of 2 bases from V and 4 bases from J, the junction contained 2 bases not matched to a gene. The CDR3 loop spans 15 amino acids. Germline-derived CDR1 and CDR2 are MGHRA and YSYEKL. CDR3 DNA: TGCGCCAGCAGCCAATGGACAGGGGGAAATCAGCCCCAGCATTTT. This codes for CASSQWTGGNQPQHF.

The V gene is TRBV6-5, the J gene TRBJ1-2; 7 nucleotides line up with TRBD1. V trimming: 4 bases; J trimming: 8 bases; junction bases outside the gene matches: 13. The CDR3 spans 15 residues. Germline V gives CDR1 MNHEY, CDR2 SVGAGI. The CDR3 region has the DNA TGTGCCAGCAGTTCCGCCGACAGGGTAACGAGAGGCTACACCTTC. Amino acids: CASSSADRVTRGYTF.

The chain carries TRBV27 and TRBJ2-2, with 8 bases aligning to TRBD1. The CDR3 sequence is 13 residues long. Trimming at V came to 6 bases and at J to 7 bases, leaving 4 bases not matched to a gene. Per germline, CDR1 MNHEY and CDR2 SMNVEV (reference sequence). CDR3 in DNA: TGTGCCAGCAGACAGGGGGTAGGCGGGGAGCTGTTTTTT. Residues: CASRQGVGGELFF.